This TCR beta chain was retrieved from a study of cytotoxic CD8 clonotypes in ibrutinib-treated CLL. Trimming shortened V by 0 bases and J by 7 bases, and 7 bases separated the two germline ends. Germline lookup yields CDR1 SGHTA and CDR2 FQGNSA. The CDR3 length is 13 residues. This clone has only one observation. The assay was immunoSEQ multiplex PCR, and TCRdb's table has in-frame clones only and misses some. The sample includes 150,000 or so clones, approximately 80% of them seen just once. The starting material was PBMCs, obtained after 24 months of ibrutinib treatment. This chain connects TRBV7-2 to TRBJ1-5; D gene uncertain. The clonotype was recovered from a human donor with chronic lymphocytic leukemia. CDR3 in DNA: TGTGCCAGCAGCTTAGCTGAGAGCCAGCCCCAGCATTTT. Protein product: CASSLAESQPQHF.